This TCR beta chain was profiled in a study of identifying expanded T cells in peripheral blood. Regarding the study as a whole: Clone count variance between roughly 2-week samples rose with total template count. Technical replicates showed about 1.2 changed clones; roughly two weeks approximately 15; four weeks 19.

Germline CDR1 SGHDT, CDR2 YYEEEE. V lost 3 bases to trimming and J lost 6 bases; unmatched junction nucleotides: 3. This CDR3 has 13 residues. Repertoires were generated with immunoSEQ multiplex PCR, while TCRdb's copy carries only in-frame clones and drops some. Here the sample spans approximately 130,000 clones, about 80% being singletons. Remarks on this clone: Its antigen is not identified.

Collection occurred without any documented infections or immune events in donors. This receptor was obtained from a person between 18 and 75 years old in good health. The chain recombines TRBV5-6 with TRBJ2-1; 7 bases map to TRBD1. The source material was blood. The CDR3 region has the DNA TGTGCCAGCAGCTCACAGGGGTTCAATGAGCAGTTCTTC. Its translation is CASSSQGFNEQFF.